Below are 18 T cell receptor beta chains sequenced from a single sample in a study of graft-versus-host responses after intestinal transplantation (TCRdb year 2021). The time point label on this specimen signifies: cells obtained before transplantation from donor or recipient. Library preparation was by the immunoSEQ multiplex PCR assay. TCRdb provides this immuneACCESS table in a form limited to in-frame rearrangements. Some clones are lacking; in checked studies, under half of them reflect an unresolved V gene, and why the rest are absent is not known. This sample lists around 5,900 clones; 25% to 30% were detected once. The top ten constitute 5% to 7% of the sample. The sequencing used alloreactive CD4+ T cells from a mixed lymphocyte reaction culture, collected before transplantation. Taken with the paper, the label for cell subset or site translates to: CFSE-low proliferating T cells sorted from roughly six-day pre-transplant mixed lymphocyte reaction (GvH or HvG direction). Receptors were obtained from a human patient who was an organ donor for intestinal transplantation.

This clone was detected only a few times. This CDR3 is also generated by other DNA sequences in the sample. V gene TRBV7-2 combines with J gene TRBJ2-2, with TRBD2 matching 11 bases. V lost 2 bases, J lost 6 bases, and 2 bases stayed unmatched. Germline V gene lookup returns CDR1 SGHTA and CDR2 FQGNSA. The CDR3 spans 15 residues. Written as DNA, the CDR3 is TGTGCCAGCAGCTTAACTAGCGGGGGTCCCGGGGAGCTGTTTTTT. Protein sequence: CASSLTSGGPGELFF.

The rearrangement links TRBV21-1 to TRBJ2-7. TRBV21-1 has pseudogene status. The CDR3 loop spans 15 amino acids. CDR3 sequence reads: CASSKVSGVAYEQYF. For the CDR3, the DNA is TGTGCCAGCAGCAAAGTTTCGGGCGTAGCCTACGAGCAGTACTTC.

This sequence joins TRBV5-4 and TRBJ1-3, with D possibly matching TRBD1 (5 bases). CDR3 size: 16 residues. Germline V CDR1 and CDR2: SGHNT, YYREEE (reference sequence). The ends were cut back, 1 base at V and 2 bases at J, with 13 bases in the middle. The CDR3 here is CASSLRGTLTGNTIYF. CDR3 sequence (DNA): TGTGCCAGCAGCTTGCGGGGCACCCTGACTGGAAACACCATATATTTT. Together with reference TRBV5-4 and TRBJ1-3, the CDR3 gives the full variable domain: ETGVTQSPTHLIKTRGQQVTLRCSSQSGHNTVSWYQQALGQGPQFIFQYYREEENGRGNFPPRFSGLQFPNYSSELNVNALELDDSALYLCASSLRGTLTGNTIYFGEGSWLTVV.

Written as DNA, the CDR3 is TGTGCCAGTAGTATGACAGGGTCCACTGGAAACACCATATATTTT. Residues: CASSMTGSTGNTIYF. The chain employs TRBV19 and TRBJ1-3, with 7 bases that match TRBD1. Germline V gene lookup returns CDR1 LNHDA and CDR2 SQIVND (reference sequence). V shed 3 bases, J shed 2 bases, and the junction held 4 bases outside the gene matches. The CDR3 spans 15 residues.

The sample holds a few counts of this clone. The chain links TRBV6-5 to TRBJ2-2; 8 nucleotides agree with TRBD2. V lost 4 bases and J lost 0; bases outside the gene matches: 1. Germline V gene lookup returns CDR1 MNHEY and CDR2 SVGAGI. This CDR3 has 15 residues. The CDR3 DNA reads TGTGCCAGCAGTTTTAGCGGGACGAACACCGGGGAGCTGTTTTTT. It translates to CASSFSGTNTGELFF.

In this sample, this clone is medium-sized. V is TRBV6-7 and J is TRBJ1-5, with 9 positions matching TRBD1. TRBV6-7 is known as an ORF, though its function is uncertain. V gave up 6 bases and J gave up 4 bases; unmatched junction bases: 4. CDR3 length: 14 amino acids. CDR3 coding DNA: TGTGCCAGCAGGGAGGACAGGGGAAATCAGCCCCAGCATTTT. This gives the protein CASREDRGNQPQHF.

The chain has TRBV6-5 and TRBJ1-6, with D hard to call. Trimming removed 2 bases at V and 5 bases at J, with 1 base between. CDR3 length: 12 amino acids. The V gene's germline CDR1 is MNHEY and CDR2 SVGAGI. DNA for the CDR3: TGTGCCAGCAGTTACAATAATTCACCCCTCCACTTT. Its translation: CASSYNNSPLHF.

Details on this clone: Given a much more abundant clone one base away, this may be a read error. V usage is TRBV7-7 and J usage is TRBJ1-2, with no clear D. Trimming pared 1 base from V and 4 bases from J, leaving 4 bases between. CDR3 size: 12 residues. Germline loops: CDR1 SSHAT, CDR2 FNYEAQ (reference sequence). CDR3 sequence reads: CASSLGGYGYTF. The CDR3 DNA is TGTGCCAGCAGCTTAGGGGGCTATGGCTACACCTTC.

This clone is medium-sized by share. The chain links TRBV11-2 to TRBJ1-1; TRBD1 might be the D (6 bases). The CDR3 is made up of 15 amino acids. V lost 4 bases and J 0 bases, leaving 12 bases between the germline ends. Germline V gene lookup returns CDR1 SGHAT and CDR2 FQNNGV. DNA for the CDR3: TGTGCCAGCAGCTCCAGGGACAACATGAACACTGAAGCTTTCTTT. Its protein product is CASSSRDNMNTEAFF.

This clone turned up a few times. The rearrangement links TRBV2 to TRBJ2-5; D possibly corresponds to TRBD2 (6 bases). The germline V gene has CDR1 SNHLY and CDR2 FYNNEI. V was pared by 4 bases and J by 1 base, with 7 bases between. CDR3 size: 13 residues. The CDR3: CASSGDSQETQYF. CDR3 nucleotides: TGTGCCAGCAGTGGGGACTCCCAAGAGACCCAGTACTTC. Full variable domain (outside the CDR3, taken from reference TRBV2 and TRBJ2-5): EPEVTQTPSHQVTQMGQEVILRCVPISNHLYFYWYRQILGQKVEFLVSFYNNEISEKSEIFDDQFSVERPDGSNFTLKIRSTKLEDSAMYFCASSGDSQETQYFGPGTRLLVL.

V is TRBV6-5 and J is TRBJ1-2, with TRBD1 matching over 9 bases. Looked up from germline, CDR1 is MNHEY and CDR2 is SVGAGI. The V gene end was trimmed by 2 bases and the J gene end by 2 bases; junction bases not matched to a gene: 0. CDR3 length equals 14 residues. The CDR3 nucleotides are TGTGCCAGCAGTTACGGGACAGGGAACTATGGCTACACCTTC. Translated, it gives CASSYGTGNYGYTF.

Details on this clone: At one end the junction does not follow the germline gene, possibly because of a read error. The chain joins TRBV6-1 to TRBJ2-3; TRBD2 aligns across 7 bases. CDR1 is MNHNS, CDR2 SASEGT, per germline. CDR3 length equals 12 residues. Here the CDR3 reads CAISGLADTQYF. In DNA form, the CDR3 reads TGTGCCATCAGTGGACTAGCAGATACGCAGTATTTT.

Comment on this clone: Other DNA sequences in the sample encode the same CDR3. The chain carries TRBV18 and TRBJ1-2, with D possibly TRBD1 on 5 matching bases. V was cut by 2 bases and J by 7 bases, with 5 bases left in between. Per the germline V gene, CDR1 is KGHSH and CDR2 is LQKENI. CDR3 size: 11 residues. Here the CDR3 DNA reads TGTGCCAGCTCACCAGGGGGTGGCTACACCTTC. Translating it yields CASSPGGGYTF.

The chain joins TRBV10-1 to TRBJ2-3, with 11 bases that match TRBD2. Per germline, CDR1 WNHNN and CDR2 SYGVQD (reference sequence). The CDR3 is 16 amino acids. After removal of 6 bases from V and 3 bases from J, the junction contained 8 bases not matched to a gene. CDR3 nucleotide sequence: TGCGCCAGCAGCGATGACCGACTAGCGGGGACAGATACGCAGTATTTT. This sequence encodes CASSDDRLAGTDTQYF.

This clone was seen a handful of times. The likely explanation is a read error, given a far larger clone one base away. The chain links TRBV6-5 to TRBJ2-7; perhaps D is TRBD1 or TRBD2 (5 bases each). The V gene lost 7 bases and the J gene lost 2 bases, with 12 bases spanning the gap. From germline, CDR1 is MNHEY and CDR2 SVGAGI. CDR3 length equals 13 residues. The CDR3 loop is CASTVRGAYEQYF. CDR3 DNA: TGTGCCAGCACCGTCCGGGGCGCCTACGAGCAGTACTTC.

By sample share, this clone is medium-sized. The chain couples TRBV5-6 to TRBJ1-1; D not certain. The germline V gene has CDR1 SGHDT and CDR2 YYEEEE. The CDR3 contains 12 residues. V lost 1 base and J lost 1, with 2 bases in between. Here the CDR3 reads CASSLQNTEAFF. The CDR3 DNA reads TGTGCCAGCAGCTTGCAGAACACTGAAGCTTTCTTT.

This clone was detected only a few times. The J gene is TRBJ2-5, the V gene TRBV11-2, with 13 bases identical to TRBD2. Unmatched junction bases numbered 14, after V lost 5 bases and J lost 5 bases. Germline values: CDR1 SGHAT, CDR2 FQNNGV. The CDR3 is 18 amino acids. The CDR3, as DNA: TGTGCCAGCAGCGCCGACATGGGACTAGCGGGGAAGGCTGAGACCCAGTACTTC. This sequence encodes CASSADMGLAGKAETQYF.

This chain uses TRBV19 with TRBJ1-2; 7 nucleotides align to TRBD1. With V trimmed by 7 bases and J by 5 bases, 4 bases remained unmatched. Germline lookup yields CDR1 LNHDA and CDR2 SQIVND (reference sequence). This CDR3 region has 12 residues. For the CDR3, the DNA is TGTGCCAGTAAAGGGACAGCTTATGGCTACACCTTC. This sequence encodes CASKGTAYGYTF.